This entry is about one T cell receptor beta chain. The data were obtained in a study of blood T cell repertoires in COVID-19. Study details: Sources were T cells, B-cell-depleted T cells, or PBMCs; the material itself was cDNA or gDNA.

The data were produced by immunoSEQ multiplex PCR, yet TCRdb's version contains in-frame clones alone and is incomplete. The data contain about 260,000 clones, 70% to 90% of them singletons. The V end was cut by 6 bases, the J end by 6 bases, with 22 bases between. This CDR3 contains 16 residues. The germline V gene has CDR1 SGHTA and CDR2 FQGNSA. This sequence originates from a man between 18 and 35 years old with active or convalescent COVID-19. Material: peripheral blood. The chain uses TRBV7-2 and TRBJ2-3; no definite D call. The CDR3: CASRPPGLKTPDTQYF. The CDR3 region has the DNA TGTGCCAGCAGACCCCCCGGGTTAAAAACCCCCGATACGCAGTATTTT.